The rows below give T cell receptor beta chains drawn from one sample of a study of T cell responses to AZD1222 COVID-19 vaccine. Using immunoSEQ multiplex PCR, the repertoire was profiled, and TCRdb retains in-frame clones only, with some absent. The sample holds more than 110,000 clones, about 92% seen once. Specimen: peripheral blood, collected on day 0 of AZD1222 vaccination. The receptors originated from an adult in good health. Both conserved end residues are part of each CDR3. Fields, in order: J gene, clone size, V gene, CDR3 length, D gene, CDR3 DNA, CDR3 protein. The D gene is left open where the match is weak. Clone size, where shown, is once, few, many, or a class for clones that have expanded.

TRBJ1-1 . TRBV6-5 13 . TGTGCCAGCAGTCCTTTACCGAACACTGAAGCTTTCTTT CASSPLPNTEAFF
TRBJ2-1 . TRBV27 16 TRBD2 TGTGCCAGCAGTTCCCCCCCCAGCGGGAGGGGGTTTGAGCAGTTCTTC CASSSPPSGRGFEQFF
TRBJ1-5 . TRBV6-2/TRBV6-3 16 TRBD1 TGTGCCAGCAGTTCAAACCGGGACAGGGGGTACCAGCCCCAGCATTTT CASSSNRDRGYQPQHF
TRBJ1-5 . TRBV2 16 . TGTGCCAGCAGTGAGGGGGCAGCTTATAGCAATCAGCCCCAGCATTTT CASSEGAAYSNQPQHF
TRBJ1-1 . TRBV23-1 15 . TGCGCCAGCAGTCCCACAACCTGGCGGAGGACTGAAGCTTTCTTT CASSPTTWRRTEAFF
TRBJ2-3 . TRBV4-2 15 TRBD2 TGTGCCAGCAGCCGTATAGCGGGAGAGACAGATACGCAGTATTTT CASSRIAGETDTQYF
TRBJ1-6 . TRBV3-1/TRBV3-2 16 . TGTGCCAGCAGCCAGAAAGGAACCTCCTATAATTCACCCCTCCACTTT CASSQKGTSYNSPLHF
TRBJ2-3 . TRBV5-1 15 . TGCGCCAGCAGCTTGGTGGGAGAGACCACAGATACGCAGTATTTT CASSLVGETTDTQYF
TRBJ2-5 . TRBV9 14 . TGTGCCAGCAGCGCCGGGACTCCGCAAGAGACCCAGTACTTC CASSAGTPQETQYF
TRBJ1-6 once TRBV28 14 . TGTGCCAGCAAGGAAAGCTCCTATAATTCACCCCTCCACTTT CASKESSYNSPLHF
TRBJ1-2 . TRBV7-9 13 . TGTGCCAGCAGCTTAGCACAGGGTAGGGGCTACACCTTC CASSLAQGRGYTF
TRBJ2-3 . TRBV19 14 TRBD2 TGTGCCAGTATTCCTAGCGGGAGAACAGATACGCAGTATTTT CASIPSGRTDTQYF
TRBJ1-5 . TRBV19 15 . TGTGCCAGTACCACCCGGGGGGCTAGCAATCAGCCCCAGCATTTT CASTTRGASNQPQHF
TRBJ2-1 . TRBV5-4 16 . TGTGCCAGCAGACAAGCGACCCGGAGAAGTAGGAATGAGCAGTTCTTC CASRQATRRSRNEQFF
TRBJ1-2 . TRBV27 15 TRBD1 TGTGCCAGCTCACCCCCGGGACAGGCTAACTATGGCTACACCTTC CASSPPGQANYGYTF
TRBJ1-2 . TRBV9 15 . TGTGCCAGCAGCGTTACCGTGGACAGTAACTATGGCTACACCTTC CASSVTVDSNYGYTF
TRBJ2-3 . TRBV24-1 12 . TGTGCCACTCTGGGCGACACAGATACGCAGTATTTT CATLGDTDTQYF
TRBJ1-3 . TRBV19 13 . TGTGCCAGTATCAAGGACCAGAAGGACACCATATATTTT CASIKDQKDTIYF
TRBJ2-7 . TRBV7-6 14 . TGTGCCAGCAGCACAAAGACTAGGACCTACGAGCAGTACTTC CASSTKTRTYEQYF
TRBJ2-7 . TRBV30 14 . TGTGCCTGGCGAAGGGGCCTTAGCTCCTACGAGCAGTACTTC CAWRRGLSSYEQYF
TRBJ2-3 . TRBV7-2 15 TRBD1 TGTGCCAGCAGCCTACAGGGGATGTTCACAGATACGCAGTATTTT CASSLQGMFTDTQYF
TRBJ2-2 . TRBV28 11 . TGTGCCAGCAGTTTAGGAAGGGAGCTGTTTTTT CASSLGRELFF
TRBJ1-1 . TRBV19 16 TRBD1 TGTGCCAGTACCCCCCTCCGGGACAGGGGTGAAACTGAAGCTTTCTTT CASTPLRDRGETEAFF
TRBJ2-7 . TRBV21-1 15 . TGTGCCAGCAGCAAGCGGGGGACAGGGGGGAACGAGCAGTACTTC CASSKRGTGGNEQYF
TRBJ1-3 . TRBV19 19 . TGTGCCACGCCGTGGGTGTACAGGATCACGAAGGATCAGCGAAACACCATATATTTT CATPWVYRITKDQRNTIYF
TRBJ1-2 . TRBV5-1 15 . TGCGCCAGCAGCTTGGAGTGGGGAATTAACTATGGCTACACCTTC CASSLEWGINYGYTF
TRBJ1-4 . TRBV5-1 15 . TGCGCCAGCAGCCGGACTGACGCGACGTATGAAAAACTGTTTTTT CASSRTDATYEKLFF
TRBJ2-7 . TRBV5-4 13 . TGTGCCAGCAGCAGTACAGGGGAGGTCGAGCAGTACTTC CASSSTGEVEQYF
TRBJ1-1 . TRBV30 15 . TGTGCCCGAGCAGTGGGGGGAGCCCTGAACACTGAAGCTTTCTTT CARAVGGALNTEAFF
TRBJ2-3 . TRBV3-1/TRBV3-2 16 TRBD2 TGTGCCAGCAGCCAACCTTTAGCGGGTCGCACAGATACGCAGTATTTT CASSQPLAGRTDTQYF
TRBJ2-7 few TRBV27 12 . TGTGCCACTCGAGACAGCCCCTACGAGCAGTACTTC CATRDSPYEQYF
TRBJ1-6 . TRBV30 14 TRBD1 TGTGCCTGGATTAGGACAGGCCGTAATTCACCCCTCCACTTT CAWIRTGRNSPLHF
TRBJ2-6 . TRBV7-2 13 . TGTGCCAGCAGCTTCTCGGAGGGACCCGTCCTGACTTTC CASSFSEGPVLTF
TRBJ1-1 few TRBV28 14 . TGTGCCAGCAGTTTCGGCAGGGGTTCGACTGAAGCTTTCTTT CASSFGRGSTEAFF
TRBJ1-2 . TRBV19 14 . TGTGCCAGTAGTATAGTTGGGACGTCCTATGGCTACACCTTC CASSIVGTSYGYTF
TRBJ2-2 . TRBV6-2/TRBV6-3 15 . TGTGCCAGCAGTCACTCTTGGGGGAACACCGGGGAGCTGTTTTTT CASSHSWGNTGELFF
TRBJ1-5 . TRBV7-6 15 . TGTGCCAGCTCTAATTTTGCCGGTAGCAATCAGCCCCAGCATTTT CASSNFAGSNQPQHF
TRBJ1-3 . TRBV5-1 17 TRBD1 TGCGCCAGCAGCCGGGGGGCGACAGGGGCCTCTGGAAACACCATATATTTT CASSRGATGASGNTIYF